Below are 11 T cell receptor beta chains sequenced from a single sample in a study of blood T cells in healthy people across ages. Using a J-beta primer mix together with a sample-barcoded 5' primer, a second PCR was run for about 7 to 12 cycles. One entry per CDR3 protein, called by TCRdb with MiXCR from the 5' RACE reads. The data show 800,000 or so distinct CDR3 sequences, 46% seen once. The sample comprised blood. The receptors derive from a man older than 75 in good health.

This sequence joins TRBV2 and TRBJ2-5; D assignment may be TRBD1 or TRBD2 (5 bases each). This CDR3 has 14 amino acids. Germline V CDR1 and CDR2: SNHLY, FYNNEI. V gave up 6 bases and J gave up 5 bases, with 16 bases separating them. CDR3 DNA: TGTGCCAGCAGATTTGGAAGCAGGGAGGAGACCCAGTACTTC. The encoded protein is CASRFGSREETQYF.

The V call is TRBV7-2, the J call TRBJ2-1, with TRBD2 matching 12 bases. The J call is uncertain, as TRBJ2-7 better fits the DNA end. Germline CDR1 SGHTA, CDR2 FQGNSA. The CDR3 is 16 amino acids. The CDR3 sequence is CASSLRTSGIYNEQYF. In DNA form, the CDR3 reads TGTGCCAGCAGCCTCCGGACTAGCGGGATTTACAATGAGCAGTACTTC.

This clonotype was observed a few times. The V gene is TRBV7-3, the J gene TRBJ2-3; D gene unclear. CDR3 length: 13 amino acids. Germline V gene data show CDR1 as SGHTA and CDR2 as FQGTGA. Deletions cut 5 bases from V and 4 bases from J, with 10 bases between. The CDR3 bases are TGTGCCAGCAGCGCCCGTCGGTCAGATACGCAGTATTTT. Protein: CASSARRSDTQYF.

V gene TRBV20-1 combines with J gene TRBJ2-7; 7 bases are a match to TRBD2. V trimming: 3 bases; J trimming: 2 bases; junction bases outside the gene matches: 7. The CDR3 sequence is 14 residues long. Germline loops: CDR1 DFQATT, CDR2 SNEGSKA (reference sequence). The DNA for the CDR3 is TGCAGTGCTAGGGAAAGCGGGGCACCCTACGAGCAGTACTTC. Residues: CSARESGAPYEQYF.

The chain is built from TRBV10-3 and TRBJ2-1, with D perhaps TRBD2 (5 bases). V lost 0 bases to trimming and J lost 7 bases, with 7 bases between them. The CDR3 is 13 amino acids. Germline lookup yields CDR1 ENHRY and CDR2 SYGVKD. This CDR3 reads CAISESEVNEQFF. As DNA, the CDR3 is TGTGCCATCAGTGAGTCGGAGGTGAATGAGCAGTTCTTC.

The V call is TRBV24-1, the J call TRBJ2-1; 7 bases agree with TRBD2. Germline CDR1 is KGHDR and CDR2 is SFDVKD. CDR3 length: 15 amino acids. V gave up 3 bases and J gave up 2 bases; unmatched junction bases: 3. CDR3 protein: CATSDTSAAYNEQFF. CDR3 in DNA: TGTGCCACCAGTGATACTAGCGCGGCCTACAATGAGCAGTTCTTC.

This chain uses TRBV7-8 with TRBJ2-1; 11 bases align to TRBD2. J was trimmed by 7 bases and V by 1 base; bases with no gene match: 12. The CDR3 is 18 residues long. Germline V gives CDR1 SGHVS, CDR2 FQNEAQ. Here the CDR3 DNA reads TGTGCCAGCAGCTTAGAGCTACCCGGAACTAGCGGGAGAAATGAGCAGTTCTTC. Translated, it gives CASSLELPGTSGRNEQFF.

V is TRBV7-4 and J is TRBJ1-5, with TRBD1 identical over 9 bases. The CDR3 spans 17 residues. After removal of 5 bases from V and 0 bases from J, the junction contained 8 bases not matched to a gene. Germline V lookup: CDR1 SGHVT, CDR2 SQSDAQ. Here the CDR3 reads CASSRDRDHYSNQPQHF. The CDR3 DNA follows: TGTGCCAGCAGCCGGGACAGGGACCATTATAGCAATCAGCCCCAGCATTTT.

The chain has TRBV4-1 and TRBJ2-3; 7 bases match TRBD2. The germline V gene encodes CDR1 MGHRA and CDR2 YSYEKL. The CDR3 length is 16 residues. Trimming cost V 4 bases and J 0 bases; bases outside gene matches: 7. This CDR3 is CASSLIAAGSTDTQYF. The CDR3 DNA reads as TGCGCCAGCAGCCTTATCGCAGCGGGAAGCACAGATACGCAGTATTTT.

This clonotype was detected only a few times. A much more abundant neighbour one base away suggests this may be a read error. The rearrangement joins TRBV20-1 to TRBJ2-7; tentatively, D is TRBD1 (6 bases). This CDR3 contains 16 residues. The germline V and J ends were trimmed by 5 bases and 2 bases, with 22 bases remaining between them. From germline, CDR1 is DFQATT and CDR2 SNEGSKA (reference sequence). This CDR3 is CSASAGQCSEAYEQYF. The CDR3 DNA follows: TGCAGTGCTTCAGCCGGACAGTGCTCCGAGGCCTACGAGCAGTACTTC.

The V gene is TRBV5-6, the J gene TRBJ2-1; no clear D. Germline V gene data show CDR1 as SGHDT and CDR2 as YYEEEE. The ends were cut back, 5 bases at V and 4 bases at J, with 19 bases in the middle. The CDR3 is made up of 16 amino acids. The CDR3 region has the DNA TGTGCCAGCAGTCCTACGACCGGGTCCCTATACAATGAGCAGTTCTTC. Encoded protein: CASSPTTGSLYNEQFF.